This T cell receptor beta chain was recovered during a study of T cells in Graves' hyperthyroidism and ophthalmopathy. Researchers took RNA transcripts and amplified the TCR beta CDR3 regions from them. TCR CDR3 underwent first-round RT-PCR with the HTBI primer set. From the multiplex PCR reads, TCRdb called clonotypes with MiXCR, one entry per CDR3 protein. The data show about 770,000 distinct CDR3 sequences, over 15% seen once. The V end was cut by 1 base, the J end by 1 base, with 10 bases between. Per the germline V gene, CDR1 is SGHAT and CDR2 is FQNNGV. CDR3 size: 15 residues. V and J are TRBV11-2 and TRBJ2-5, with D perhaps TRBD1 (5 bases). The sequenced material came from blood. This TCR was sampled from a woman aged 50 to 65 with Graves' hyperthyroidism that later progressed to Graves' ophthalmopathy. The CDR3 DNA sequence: TGTGCCAGCAGCTTAGTGACAGAGGTCCAAGAGACCCAGTACTTC. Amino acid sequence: CASSLVTEVQETQYF.